Listed below are T cell receptor beta chains from one sample, sequenced in a study of T cell responses to AZD1222 COVID-19 vaccine. Assay used: immunoSEQ multiplex PCR; TCRdb lists only in-frame clones, some missing. The data show 150,000 or so clones, roughly nine tenths seen once. Specimen: peripheral blood, collected on day 0 of AZD1222 vaccination. These receptors were collected from an adult in good health. The CDR3 runs from the conserved cysteine through the conserved F or W. The order of the fields is D gene, V gene, J gene, CDR3 length, clone size, CDR3 protein, CDR3 DNA. A D gene is named only where the DNA matches it firmly. Expanded clones get a size class; other rows say once, few or many, or leave the size out.

D gene: NA; V gene: TRBV2; J gene: TRBJ2-1; CDR3 length: 14; clone size: NA; CDR3 protein: CASNYLGVNNEQFF; CDR3 DNA: TGTGCCAGCAACTATTTAGGGGTTAACAATGAGCAGTTCTTC
D gene: TRBD2; V gene: TRBV7-6; J gene: TRBJ2-1; CDR3 length: 17; clone size: NA; CDR3 protein: CASSLAIPAGPYNEQFF; CDR3 DNA: TGTGCCAGCAGCTTAGCGATCCCAGCGGGACCGTACAATGAGCAGTTCTTC
D gene: NA; V gene: TRBV5-1; J gene: TRBJ1-1; CDR3 length: 15; clone size: NA; CDR3 protein: CASSLVRGLNTEAFF; CDR3 DNA: TGCGCCAGCAGCTTGGTCCGGGGTTTGAACACTGAAGCTTTCTTT
D gene: NA; V gene: TRBV3-1/TRBV3-2; J gene: TRBJ2-7; CDR3 length: 16; clone size: NA; CDR3 protein: CASSQSRGVLSYEQYF; CDR3 DNA: TGTGCCAGCAGCCAGAGTCGCGGTGTCCTCTCCTACGAGCAGTACTTC
D gene: TRBD2; V gene: TRBV2; J gene: TRBJ2-1; CDR3 length: 15; clone size: NA; CDR3 protein: CASSVLAGGPGEQFF; CDR3 DNA: TGTGCCAGCAGTGTTCTAGCGGGGGGGCCCGGTGAGCAGTTCTTC
D gene: NA; V gene: TRBV3-1/TRBV3-2; J gene: TRBJ2-7; CDR3 length: 15; clone size: few; CDR3 protein: CASSQVAGRTYEQYF; CDR3 DNA: TGTGCCAGCAGCCAAGTCGCAGGGCGGACCTACGAGCAGTACTTC
D gene: NA; V gene: TRBV27; J gene: TRBJ1-1; CDR3 length: 14; clone size: NA; CDR3 protein: CASSLSWGNTEAFF; CDR3 DNA: TGTGCCAGCAGTTTATCATGGGGCAACACTGAAGCTTTCTTT
D gene: TRBD2; V gene: TRBV7-6; J gene: TRBJ2-5; CDR3 length: 14; clone size: NA; CDR3 protein: CASSLAPLAQTQYF; CDR3 DNA: TGTGCCAGCAGCTTAGCCCCACTAGCGCAGACCCAGTACTTC
D gene: NA; V gene: TRBV24-1; J gene: TRBJ1-4; CDR3 length: 13; clone size: once; CDR3 protein: CATNTTAWERLFF; CDR3 DNA: TGTGCCACCAACACGACAGCGTGGGAGCGGCTGTTTTTT
D gene: TRBD2; V gene: TRBV5-1; J gene: TRBJ2-5; CDR3 length: 16; clone size: NA; CDR3 protein: CASSPGLAGGQETQYF; CDR3 DNA: TGCGCCAGCAGCCCGGGACTAGCGGGGGGGCAGGAGACCCAGTACTTC
D gene: NA; V gene: TRBV29-1; J gene: TRBJ2-7; CDR3 length: 12; clone size: NA; CDR3 protein: CSVAESSYEQYF; CDR3 DNA: TGCAGCGTTGCAGAAAGCTCCTACGAGCAGTACTTC
D gene: NA; V gene: TRBV6-6; J gene: TRBJ2-5; CDR3 length: 16; clone size: NA; CDR3 protein: CASTSHVRGSIETQYF; CDR3 DNA: TGTGCCAGCACTTCTCACGTAAGAGGGTCAATCGAGACCCAGTACTTC
D gene: NA; V gene: TRBV7-9; J gene: TRBJ1-1; CDR3 length: 15; clone size: NA; CDR3 protein: CASSPRRGRDTEAFF; CDR3 DNA: TGTGCCAGCAGCCCGCGTCGGGGGCGCGACACTGAAGCTTTCTTT
D gene: NA; V gene: TRBV19; J gene: TRBJ1-4; CDR3 length: 13; clone size: NA; CDR3 protein: CATAPGGREKLFF; CDR3 DNA: TGTGCCACTGCCCCGGGAGGGCGGGAAAAACTGTTTTTT
D gene: TRBD1; V gene: TRBV2; J gene: TRBJ1-4; CDR3 length: 14; clone size: NA; CDR3 protein: CASSPGTENEKLFF; CDR3 DNA: TGTGCCAGCAGCCCCGGGACAGAAAATGAAAAACTGTTTTTT
D gene: TRBD2; V gene: TRBV3-1/TRBV3-2; J gene: TRBJ2-3; CDR3 length: 17; clone size: NA; CDR3 protein: CASSQGTSGGAGDTQYF; CDR3 DNA: TGTGCCAGCAGCCAAGGGACTAGCGGGGGGGCCGGGGATACGCAGTATTTT
D gene: TRBD2; V gene: TRBV6-6; J gene: TRBJ2-2; CDR3 length: 16; clone size: NA; CDR3 protein: CASTRLAGEYTGELFF; CDR3 DNA: TGTGCCAGCACCAGACTAGCGGGGGAATACACCGGGGAGCTGTTTTTT
D gene: TRBD2; V gene: TRBV10-2; J gene: TRBJ2-1; CDR3 length: 13; clone size: NA; CDR3 protein: CASGIAGSNEQFF; CDR3 DNA: TGCGCCAGCGGGATAGCGGGGAGCAATGAGCAGTTCTTC
D gene: NA; V gene: TRBV6-5; J gene: TRBJ2-5; CDR3 length: 14; clone size: NA; CDR3 protein: CASRTTSPWETQYF; CDR3 DNA: TGTGCCAGCAGGACCACTAGTCCTTGGGAGACCCAGTACTTC
D gene: TRBD1; V gene: TRBV2; J gene: TRBJ2-5; CDR3 length: 14; clone size: once; CDR3 protein: CASKQGTSQETQYF; CDR3 DNA: TGTGCCAGCAAACAGGGGACATCCCAAGAGACCCAGTACTTC
D gene: NA; V gene: TRBV5-6; J gene: TRBJ1-2; CDR3 length: 15; clone size: NA; CDR3 protein: CASSLVGTANYGYTF; CDR3 DNA: TGTGCCAGCAGCTTGGTGGGCACAGCTAACTATGGCTACACCTTC
D gene: NA; V gene: TRBV4-3; J gene: TRBJ1-2; CDR3 length: 14; clone size: NA; CDR3 protein: CASSQVVGDYGYTF; CDR3 DNA: TGCGCCAGCAGCCAAGTAGTGGGGGACTATGGCTACACCTTC
D gene: NA; V gene: TRBV12-3/TRBV12-4; J gene: TRBJ2-2; CDR3 length: 13; clone size: NA; CDR3 protein: CASRGSNTGELFF; CDR3 DNA: TGTGCCAGCCGGGGGTCGAACACCGGGGAGCTGTTTTTT
D gene: NA; V gene: TRBV6-2/TRBV6-3; J gene: TRBJ1-2; CDR3 length: 15; clone size: NA; CDR3 protein: CASSTGRPTNYGYTF; CDR3 DNA: TGTGCCAGCAGTACTGGGCGGCCGACTAACTATGGCTACACCTTC
D gene: NA; V gene: TRBV7-9; J gene: TRBJ1-2; CDR3 length: 14; clone size: once; CDR3 protein: CASSLARDGYGYTF; CDR3 DNA: TGTGCCAGCAGCTTAGCGCGGGACGGCTATGGCTACACCTTC
D gene: TRBD2; V gene: TRBV19; J gene: TRBJ2-6; CDR3 length: 18; clone size: NA; CDR3 protein: CASSRTSGGLSGANVLTF; CDR3 DNA: TGTGCCAGTAGTAGAACTAGCGGGGGGCTCTCTGGGGCCAACGTCCTGACTTTC
D gene: NA; V gene: TRBV2; J gene: TRBJ1-4; CDR3 length: 14; clone size: NA; CDR3 protein: CASTSGGGEEKLFF; CDR3 DNA: TGTGCCAGCACCTCGGGGGGGGGCGAAGAAAAACTGTTTTTT
D gene: TRBD1; V gene: TRBV2; J gene: TRBJ2-7; CDR3 length: 14; clone size: NA; CDR3 protein: CASTPTGANYEQYF; CDR3 DNA: TGTGCCAGCACTCCGACAGGGGCCAACTACGAGCAGTACTTC
D gene: TRBD1; V gene: TRBV5-6; J gene: TRBJ2-7; CDR3 length: 14; clone size: NA; CDR3 protein: CASSAGTGPYEQYF; CDR3 DNA: TGTGCCAGCAGCGCCGGGACAGGACCCTACGAGCAGTACTTC